This T cell receptor beta chain was captured in a study of blood T cell repertoires in COVID-19. About the study: There were acute and convalescent COVID-19 samples, and they came from the United States, Italy and Spain.

Data came from immunoSEQ multiplex PCR; TCRdb stores just in-frame clones and leaves some out. The table has a few hundred thousand clones, about 88% seen once. Germline trimming cut 2 bases from V and 8 bases from J; bases unmatched to any gene: 5. Germline CDR1 and CDR2: MNHEY and SVGAGI. CDR3 length: 13 residues. The chain combines TRBV6-5 with TRBJ1-2; 7 bases match TRBD1. This TCR derives from a woman in her 30s who had recovered from COVID-19. What was sequenced was PBMCs or T cells enriched from blood (not recorded which). The CDR3 sequence is CASSYGQGGGYTF. The DNA of the CDR3 is TGTGCCAGCAGTTACGGGCAGGGGGGAGGCTACACCTTC.